Below, 13 T cell receptor beta chains from the same sample are listed, as sequenced in a study of blood T cell repertoires in COVID-19. Measured with immunoSEQ multiplex PCR; TCRdb has only the in-frame clones, and not every one. Found here are about 250,000 clones, over 70% of them singletons; the top ten hold approximately 8.6%. Sequenced material: peripheral blood. These receptors were taken from a man aged 35-49 years with active or convalescent COVID-19.

The rearrangement links TRBV15 to TRBJ1-2; TRBD1 agrees at 9 bases. The germline CDR1 and CDR2 sequences are LNHNV and YYDKDF (reference sequence). Losses at the gene ends were 1 base for V and 9 bases for J; bases not matched to a gene: 6. This CDR3 comprises 14 residues. The CDR3 loop is CATSRGGTGKSYTF. For the CDR3, the DNA is TGTGCCACCAGCAGAGGGGGGACAGGGAAGAGCTACACCTTC.

The CDR3 region is CASSYSNQYYEQYF. In DNA, the CDR3 is TGTGCCAGCAGTTACTCGAATCAGTACTACGAGCAGTACTTC. The gene calls are TRBV6-6 and TRBJ2-7, with D hard to call. The CDR3 runs to 14 residues. The V end was cut by 0 bases, the J end by 3 bases, with 9 bases between. CDR1 MNHNY and CDR2 SVGAGI come from the germline V gene (reference sequence).

This sequence joins TRBV19 and TRBJ1-5; a weak D match, TRBD1 (6 bases). The ends were cut back, 7 bases at V and 6 bases at J, with 16 bases in the middle. This CDR3 is built from 14 residues. Germline V gene sequence: CDR1 LNHDA, CDR2 SQIVND (reference sequence). The CDR3 loop is CASKNGGPIQPQHF. The CDR3 region has the DNA TGTGCCAGTAAAAACGGGGGGCCAATTCAGCCCCAGCATTTT.

The genes are TRBV5-1 and TRBJ2-4; 7 positions agree with TRBD2. The trim removed 2 bases at V and 8 bases at J, leaving 7 bases unmatched. This CDR3 region has 14 residues. Germline CDR1 reads SGHRS; CDR2 reads YFSETQ. CDR3 DNA: TGCGCCAGCAGCTTACGGCGGGGGTACGACATTCAGTACTTC. As protein: CASSLRRGYDIQYF.

V usage is TRBV19 and J usage is TRBJ1-5, with TRBD1 as a possible D gene (6 bases). The V end lost 2 bases, the J end lost 0 bases, and 17 bases lay between the germline ends. This CDR3 spans 18 amino acids. Germline V gene data show CDR1 as LNHDA and CDR2 as SQIVND (reference sequence). The CDR3 loop reads CASSISQGGGYSNQPQHF. CDR3 in DNA: TGTGCCAGTAGTATATCCCAGGGAGGGGGATATAGCAATCAGCCCCAGCATTTT.

This chain uses TRBV5-1 with TRBJ2-3; D gene unclear. The germline V gene has CDR1 SGHRS and CDR2 YFSETQ. Trimming pared 0 bases from V and 4 bases from J, leaving 12 bases between. The CDR3 covers 15 residues. The CDR3 DNA is TGCGCCAGCAGCTTGGTTCTAGTAGGTGCAGATACGCAGTATTTT. Residues: CASSLVLVGADTQYF.

The chain couples TRBV2 to TRBJ1-4, with TRBD1 matching 10 bases. In germline, CDR1 is SNHLY, CDR2 FYNNEI. After removal of 4 bases from V and 8 bases from J, the junction contained 16 bases not matched to a gene. The CDR3 is 18 amino acids. Here the CDR3 DNA reads TGTGCCAGCAGTGGGCGGGACAGGGGAAATCCTACCTGGGAAAAACTGTTTTTT. Translation gives CASSGRDRGNPTWEKLFF.

V gene TRBV7-9 combines with J gene TRBJ1-1; D is undetermined. The germline gives CDR1 SEHNR, CDR2 FQNEAQ (reference sequence). The CDR3 totals 16 residues. The V gene lost 3 bases and the J gene lost 5 bases, with 19 bases spanning the gap. For the CDR3, the DNA is TGTGCCAGCAGCTTGGTCGGGGTGGTGGGAAAAACTGAAGCTTTCTTT. It translates to CASSLVGVVGKTEAFF.

This chain joins TRBV18 and TRBJ1-4; 9 nucleotides match TRBD1. There are 15 residues in the CDR3. Germline V gene sequence: CDR1 KGHSH, CDR2 LQKENI. V dropped 6 bases and J dropped 8; count of bases not matched to a gene: 10. For the CDR3, the DNA is TGTGCCAGCTCGCCCCGGACAGGGGCTTCCGAAAAACTGTTTTTT. Translation: CASSPRTGASEKLFF. Based on the CDR3 plus reference TRBV18 and TRBJ1-4, the full variable domain is NAGVMQNPRHLVRRRGQEARLRCSPMKGHSHVYWYRQLPEEGLKFMVYLQKENIIDESGMPKERFSAEFPKEGPSILRIQQVVRGDSAAYFCASSPRTGASEKLFFGSGTQLSVL.

The genes are TRBV10-3 and TRBJ1-2, with a possible D match to TRBD1 (5 bases). Germline CDR1 reads ENHRY; CDR2 reads SYGVKD. CDR3 length: 13 residues. V was clipped by 4 bases and J by 4 bases, with 10 bases between them. CDR3 DNA sequence: TGTGCCATCAGTGGGGCAGGGCTCTATGGCTACACCTTC. Protein product: CAISGAGLYGYTF.

The rearrangement uses TRBV6-5 and TRBJ2-1; 7 positions agree with TRBD1. Germline values: CDR1 MNHEY, CDR2 SVGAGI. The CDR3 contains 14 residues. Trimming at V came to 6 bases and at J to 4 bases, leaving 6 bases not matched to a gene. The CDR3 sequence: CASSLGDRYNEQFF. In nucleotides, the CDR3 is TGTGCCAGCAGCCTTGGGGACAGATACAATGAGCAGTTCTTC.

This chain joins TRBV19 and TRBJ2-3; TRBD2 matches at 9 bases. The CDR3 covers 14 residues. Germline V gene data show CDR1 as LNHDA and CDR2 as SQIVND (reference sequence). V lost 11 bases to trimming and J lost 8 bases; unmatched junction nucleotides: 14. CDR3 sequence (DNA): TGTGCCTCAGAGGGCAGCGGGAGGAGTGGTACGCAGTATTTT. Protein product: CASEGSGRSGTQYF.

The V call is TRBV30, the J call TRBJ1-5; D not certain. V was pared by 5 bases and J by 5 bases, with 10 bases between. CDR3 size: 12 residues. Germline loops: CDR1 GTSNPN, CDR2 SVGIG (reference sequence). Here the CDR3 DNA reads TGTGCCTGGGGGTACAGAGATCAGCCCCAGCATTTT. Protein product: CAWGYRDQPQHF.